This T cell receptor (beta chain) is drawn from a study of T-cell reconstitution after alpha-beta-depleted transplantation in children. Preparation of the TCRbeta library involved a method that used unique molecular identifiers. TCRdb re-derived calls from the PCR reads in MiXCR, one entry per CDR3 protein. The table shows about 360,000 distinct CDR3 sequences, with more than 10% occurring only once. Trimming stripped 4 bases from V and 7 bases from J, with 23 bases between. This CDR3 spans 18 amino acids. CDR1 is MNHEY and CDR2 is SVGAGI in the germline V gene. This sequence originates from a human donor who donated a stem cell graft to a child with Fanconi anemia. The chain joins TRBV6-5 to TRBJ2-6; the D gene is possibly TRBD2 (5 bases). Specimen: PBMCs, collected from the stem cell graft. Here the CDR3 reads CASSSQTEAAYEANVLTF. The CDR3 region has the DNA TGTGCCAGCAGTTCCCAGACGGAGGCGGCCTACGAAGCCAACGTCCTGACTTTC.